The clone carrying this TCR beta chain appeared many times. These data belong to a study of molecular identifiers for immune sequencing clone quantification. One entry per CDR3 protein, called by TCRdb with MiXCR from the PCR reads. The sample consists of roughly 71,000 distinct CDR3 sequences, about a fifth of them appearing once. Naive CD8 T cells underwent sorting with the CD8+CD4-CCR7+CD45RA+ definition. Trimming at V came to 6 bases and at J to 3 bases, leaving 5 bases not matched to a gene. The CDR3 is 14 residues long. Germline lookup yields CDR1 MNHEY and CDR2 SMNVEV (reference sequence). The specimen was naive CD8+ T cells from blood, with Jurkat cell RNA spiked in. As for subset: FACS-sorted CD8+CD4-CCR7+CD45RA+ naive T cells. The clonotype was recovered from a human donor in good health. Some libraries in this study had Jurkat cell RNA spiked in. The rearrangement joins TRBV27 to TRBJ1-5; 7 nucleotides line up with TRBD1. CDR3 amino acids: CASRPGQYNQPQHF. The CDR3 DNA reads TGTGCCAGCAGACCGGGACAGTACAATCAGCCCCAGCATTTT.